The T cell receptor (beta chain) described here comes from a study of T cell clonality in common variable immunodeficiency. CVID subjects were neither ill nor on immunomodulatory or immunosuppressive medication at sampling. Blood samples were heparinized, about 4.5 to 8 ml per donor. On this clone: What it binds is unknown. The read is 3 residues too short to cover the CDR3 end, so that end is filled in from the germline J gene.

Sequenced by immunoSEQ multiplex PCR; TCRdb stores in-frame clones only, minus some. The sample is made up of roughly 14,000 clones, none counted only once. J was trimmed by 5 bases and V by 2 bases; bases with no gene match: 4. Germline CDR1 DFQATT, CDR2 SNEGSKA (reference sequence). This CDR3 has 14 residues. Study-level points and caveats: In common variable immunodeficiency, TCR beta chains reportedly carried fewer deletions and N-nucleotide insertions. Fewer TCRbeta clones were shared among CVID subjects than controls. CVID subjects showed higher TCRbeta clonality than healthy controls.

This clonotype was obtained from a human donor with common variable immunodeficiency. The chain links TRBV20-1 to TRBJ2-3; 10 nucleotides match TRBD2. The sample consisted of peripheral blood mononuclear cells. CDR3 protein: CSARSSGGRDTQYF. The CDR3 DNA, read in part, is TGCAGTGCTAGATCTAGCGGGGGAAGAGATACG.